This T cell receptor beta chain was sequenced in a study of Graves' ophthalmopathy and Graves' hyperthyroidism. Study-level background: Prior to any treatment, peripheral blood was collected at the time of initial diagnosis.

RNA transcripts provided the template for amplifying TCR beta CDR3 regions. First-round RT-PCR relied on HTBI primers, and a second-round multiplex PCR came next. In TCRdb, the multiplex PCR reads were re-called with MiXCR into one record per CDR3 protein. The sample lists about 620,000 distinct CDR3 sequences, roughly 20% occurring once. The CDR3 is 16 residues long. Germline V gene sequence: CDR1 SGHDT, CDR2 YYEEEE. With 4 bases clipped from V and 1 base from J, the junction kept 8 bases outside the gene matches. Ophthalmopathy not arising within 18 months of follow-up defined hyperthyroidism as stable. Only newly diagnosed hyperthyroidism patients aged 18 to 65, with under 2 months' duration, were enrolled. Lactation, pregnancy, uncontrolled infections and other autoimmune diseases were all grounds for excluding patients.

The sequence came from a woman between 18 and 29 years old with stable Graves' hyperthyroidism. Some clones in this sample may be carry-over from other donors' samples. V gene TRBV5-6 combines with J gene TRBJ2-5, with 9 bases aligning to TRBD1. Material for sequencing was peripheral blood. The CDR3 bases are TGTGCCAGCAGCCCCCGACAGGGGGTGATCCAAGAGACCCAGTACTTC. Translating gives CASSPRQGVIQETQYF.